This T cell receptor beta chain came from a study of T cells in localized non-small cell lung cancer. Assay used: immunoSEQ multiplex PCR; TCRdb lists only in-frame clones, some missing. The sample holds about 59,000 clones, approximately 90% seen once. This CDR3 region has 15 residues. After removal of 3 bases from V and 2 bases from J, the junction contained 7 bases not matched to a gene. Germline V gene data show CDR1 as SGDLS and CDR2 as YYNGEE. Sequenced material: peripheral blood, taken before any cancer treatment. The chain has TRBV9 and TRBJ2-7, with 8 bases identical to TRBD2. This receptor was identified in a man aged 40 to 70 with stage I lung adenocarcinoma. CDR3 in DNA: TGTGCCAGCAGCGAGGGTACCGGGAGGGCCTACGAGCAGTACTTC. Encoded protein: CASSEGTGRAYEQYF.